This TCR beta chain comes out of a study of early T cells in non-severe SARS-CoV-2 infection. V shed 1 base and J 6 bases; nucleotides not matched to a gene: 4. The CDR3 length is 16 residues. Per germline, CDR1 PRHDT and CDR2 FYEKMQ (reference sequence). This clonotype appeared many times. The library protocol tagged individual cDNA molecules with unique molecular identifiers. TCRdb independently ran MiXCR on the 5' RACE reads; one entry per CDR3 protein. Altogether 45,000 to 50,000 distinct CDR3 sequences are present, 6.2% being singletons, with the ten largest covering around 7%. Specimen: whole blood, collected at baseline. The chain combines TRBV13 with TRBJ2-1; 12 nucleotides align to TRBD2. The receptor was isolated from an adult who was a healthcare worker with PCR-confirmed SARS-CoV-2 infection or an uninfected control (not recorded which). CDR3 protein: CASSLVPSGRGNEQFF. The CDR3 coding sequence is TGTGCCAGCAGCTTAGTGCCTAGCGGGAGGGGCAATGAGCAGTTCTTC.